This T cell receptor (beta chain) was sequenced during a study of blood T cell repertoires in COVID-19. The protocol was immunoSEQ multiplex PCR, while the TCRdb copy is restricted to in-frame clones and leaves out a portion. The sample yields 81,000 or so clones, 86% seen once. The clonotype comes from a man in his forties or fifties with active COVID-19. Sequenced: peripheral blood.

As DNA, the CDR3 is TGTGCCAGCTCACTCGGGACAGGGGGCTCTGGGGCCAACGTCCTGACTTTC. It translates to CASSLGTGGSGANVLTF. This chain uses TRBV18 with TRBJ2-6; 11 bases fit TRBD1. Germline CDR1 reads KGHSH; CDR2 reads LQKENI. This CDR3 contains 17 residues. Germline trimming cut 4 bases from V and 0 bases from J; bases unmatched to any gene: 2.